This T cell receptor (beta chain) was found in a study of shared clonotypes between healthy human individuals. Findings of the study overall: Investigators expected sequencing depth to affect clonotype sharing among donors. Genetic and exposure-history diversity was limited by the small donor number.

This clone was counted once. As yet, its antigen is unknown. CDR1 and CDR2 from the germline V gene are SNHLY and FYNNEI. V lost 6 bases, J lost 6 bases, and 6 bases stayed unmatched. The CDR3 has 14 amino acids. Over several immunoSEQ plates, each subset's genomic DNA was distributed in even portions. Replicate PCRs for sorted subsets used around 190 ng DNA; this equaled tens of thousands of T cell genomes. Using immunoSEQ multiplex PCR, the repertoire was profiled, and TCRdb retains in-frame clones only, with some absent. The profile shows roughly 520,000 clones, about 96% of them singletons. The receptor was derived from a woman aged 25 to 39 in good health. This chain links TRBV2 with TRBJ1-5; 9 positions match TRBD1. The specimen sequenced was naive CD4+ T cells sorted from blood. Subset noted: CD45RA+ positively selected. The chain's CDR3 is CASSRDREFQPQHF. Written as DNA, the CDR3 is TGTGCCAGCAGCCGGGACAGGGAGTTTCAGCCCCAGCATTTT.